Following are 25 T cell receptor beta chains from one sample sequenced in a study of CD4 T cells in relation to SARS-CoV-2 and coronaviruses. No cognate antigen is known for these TCRs. Sequenced by immunoSEQ multiplex PCR; TCRdb stores in-frame clones only, minus some. This sample has approximately 21,000 clones; approximately 78% occur once, and the top ten carry approximately 19%. CD4+ T cells from unexposed donors were obtained before the COVID-19 pandemic (2011-2018). CD4+ T cells were isolated from the cells after nine to eleven days of culture. Sequenced: CD4+ T cells from PBMCs, cultured in vitro. These receptors were obtained from a human donor in good health.

The CDR3, as DNA: TGTGCCAGCGGACGGGACAGGCGGGACGAGCAGTACTTC. It is translated as CASGRDRRDEQYF. The chain carries TRBV5-4 and TRBJ2-7; 8 bases align to TRBD1. The V segment lost 7 bases and the J segment 5 bases; nucleotides outside the gene matches: 8. CDR1 SGHNT and CDR2 YYREEE come from the germline V gene (reference sequence). This CDR3 has 13 amino acids. Combining the CDR3 with reference TRBV5-4 and TRBJ2-7 gives the whole variable domain ETGVTQSPTHLIKTRGQQVTLRCSSQSGHNTVSWYQQALGQGPQFIFQYYREEENGRGNFPPRFSGLQFPNYSSELNVNALELDDSALYLCASGRDRRDEQYFGPGTRLTVT.

V and J are TRBV27 and TRBJ2-7; the match to TRBD2 covers 9 bases. Germline CDR1 reads MNHEY; CDR2 reads SMNVEV (reference sequence). The J segment lost 4 bases and the V segment lost 4 bases, leaving 11 bases of the junction unmatched. The CDR3 totals 16 residues. DNA for the CDR3: TGTGCCAGCAGTTACTCTTTTCTAGCGGGAACATACGAGCAGTACTTC. Its translation is CASSYSFLAGTYEQYF.

The chain joins TRBV5-1 to TRBJ1-3, with TRBD1 matching over 8 bases. This CDR3 is built from 16 residues. CDR1 and CDR2 from the germline V gene are SGHRS and YFSETQ. Trimming at V came to 4 bases and at J to 4 bases, leaving 10 bases not matched to a gene. The CDR3 DNA follows: TGCGCCAGCAGCGCAGAAGCAGGGGGCCACGGAAACACCATATATTTT. Amino acid sequence: CASSAEAGGHGNTIYF.

This clone has only a few counts. V is TRBV6-5 and J is TRBJ2-7; TRBD2 agrees at 8 bases. The CDR3 loop spans 15 amino acids. Germline trimming cut 6 bases from V and 4 bases from J; bases unmatched to any gene: 11. Germline V gene data show CDR1 as MNHEY and CDR2 as SVGAGI. The CDR3 DNA reads TGTGCCAGCAGGCAGGCCGGGACTAGTTATTACGAGCAGTACTTC. Amino acids: CASRQAGTSYYEQYF.

The chain carries TRBV5-8 and TRBJ1-2, with a tentative D call TRBD1 (6 bases). Germline values: CDR1 SGHTS, CDR2 YDEGEE. The V and J ends lost 4 bases and 6 bases respectively, with 10 bases between them. The CDR3 consists of 12 residues. CDR3 amino acids: CASSLSGDGYTF. The CDR3 DNA is TGTGCCAGCAGCCTGTCAGGGGATGGCTACACCTTC.

The rearrangement uses TRBV5-6 and TRBJ2-3, with 9 bases fitting TRBD2. Germline loops: CDR1 SGHDT, CDR2 YYEEEE. The CDR3 is 16 amino acids. V dropped 2 bases and J dropped 0; count of bases not matched to a gene: 4. The CDR3 sequence is CASSLTAGGSTDTQYF. CDR3 nucleotide sequence: TGTGCCAGCAGCTTAACTGCGGGAGGGAGCACAGATACGCAGTATTTT.

J is TRBJ2-5 and V is TRBV5-1; TRBD2 agrees at 9 bases. The last part of the DNA fits TRBJ2-7 better; the J call may be wrong. This CDR3 comprises 16 residues. CDR1 and CDR2 (germline): SGHRS, YFSETQ. The CDR3 DNA reads TGCGCCAGCAGCTACGCTAGCGGGATTCCGTCCTACGAGCAGTACTTC. Translating it yields CASSYASGIPSYEQYF.

This clone came up once. The V and J genes are TRBV18 and TRBJ2-5, with a tentative D call TRBD1 (6 bases). In germline, CDR1 is KGHSH, CDR2 LQKENI. V gave up 3 bases and J gave up 5 bases, with 13 bases separating them. The CDR3 runs 14 residues. The CDR3 DNA reads TGTGCCAGCTCACCTACCGGGACATCGGAGACCCAGTACTTC. This codes for CASSPTGTSETQYF.

The V and J genes are TRBV15 and TRBJ2-3, with D tentatively TRBD2 (5 bases). Per germline, CDR1 LNHNV and CDR2 YYDKDF (reference sequence). The CDR3 runs 16 residues. V lost 0 bases and J lost 3, with 13 bases in between. The CDR3 loop reads CATSRDNIGNTDTQYF. The CDR3 region has the DNA TGTGCCACCAGCAGAGATAATATCGGGAATACAGATACGCAGTATTTT. The complete variable domain, with remaining parts taken from reference TRBV15 and TRBJ2-3, reads DAMVIQNPRYQVTQFGKPVTLSCSQTLNHNVMYWYQQKSSQAPKLLFHYYDKDFNNEADTPDNFQSRRPNTSFCFLDIRSPGLGDTAMYLCATSRDNIGNTDTQYFGPGTRLTVL.

This chain joins TRBV18 and TRBJ1-5, with 8 positions matching TRBD1. CDR3 length: 14 residues. V lost 6 bases to trimming and J lost 5 bases; unmatched junction nucleotides: 6. Germline CDR1 KGHSH, CDR2 LQKENI. CDR3: CASSLDRGDQPQHF. In DNA form, the CDR3 reads TGTGCCAGCTCGCTAGACAGGGGAGATCAGCCCCAGCATTTT.

The V call is TRBV3-1 (or the pseudogene TRBV3-2), the J call TRBJ1-1; D is unresolved. V gave up 2 bases and J gave up 11 bases, with 12 bases separating them. The CDR3 length is 12 residues. In germline, CDR1 is LGHDT, CDR2 YNNKEL (reference sequence). CDR3 bases: TGTGCCAGCAGCCAAAATTTTGGGTACGCTTTCTTT. Translated, it gives CASSQNFGYAFF.

This sequence joins TRBV30 and TRBJ2-7; D remains ambiguous. Per germline, CDR1 GTSNPN and CDR2 SVGIG (reference sequence). The CDR3 spans 11 residues. V gave up 3 bases and J gave up 4 bases, with 7 bases separating them. CDR3 protein: CAWRTEYEQYF. The CDR3 region has the DNA TGTGCCTGGAGAACGGAATACGAGCAGTACTTC.

V usage is TRBV19 and J usage is TRBJ2-3; 13 positions match TRBD2. With V trimmed by 5 bases and J by 2 bases, 4 bases remained unmatched. The CDR3 length is 16 residues. The V gene's germline CDR1 is LNHDA and CDR2 SQIVND (reference sequence). CDR3 DNA sequence: TGTGCCAGTAGTTCCGGACTAGCGGGAGTCACAGATACGCAGTATTTT. This codes for CASSSGLAGVTDTQYF. The full variable domain, its missing parts supplied by reference TRBV19 and TRBJ2-3, is DGGITQSPKYLFRKEGQNVTLSCEQNLNHDAMYWYRQDPGQGLRLIYYSQIVNDFQKGDIAEGYSVSREKKESFPLTVTSAQKNPTAFYLCASSSGLAGVTDTQYFGPGTRLTVL.

This clone was picked up a small number of times. V usage is TRBV11-2 and J usage is TRBJ2-1; a possible D gene is TRBD2 (6 bases). The length of the CDR3 is 17 residues. Trimming took 0 bases from V and 5 from J, leaving 17 bases between them. Germline lookup yields CDR1 SGHAT and CDR2 FQNNGV. CDR3 bases: TGTGCCAGCAGCTTAGACTTCGGGACTGGGGTCCACAATGAGCAGTTCTTC. This encodes CASSLDFGTGVHNEQFF.

The rearrangement uses TRBV19 and TRBJ2-5, with no clear D. CDR3 length: 13 amino acids. V lost 7 bases and J 1 base, leaving 10 bases between the germline ends. CDR1 is LNHDA and CDR2 is SQIVND in the germline V gene (reference sequence). For the CDR3, the DNA is TGTGCCAGTAAGTCGGGCAGCCAAGAGACCCAGTACTTC. This sequence encodes CASKSGSQETQYF.

The V call is TRBV7-9, the J call TRBJ1-4; possibly TRBD1 for D (5 bases). V dropped 5 bases and J dropped 2 bases, with 12 bases sitting between them. Germline lookup yields CDR1 SEHNR and CDR2 FQNEAQ (reference sequence). The CDR3 is made up of 15 amino acids. For the CDR3, the DNA is TGTGCCAGCAGCCCCTCCTCAGGGACTAATGAAAAACTGTTTTTT. Residues: CASSPSSGTNEKLFF. The full variable domain, its missing parts supplied by reference TRBV7-9 and TRBJ1-4, is DTGVSQNPRHKITKRGQNVTFRCDPISEHNRLYWYRQTLGQGPEFLTYFQNEAQLEKSRLLSDRFSAERPKGSFSTLEIQRTEQGDSAMYLCASSPSSGTNEKLFFGSGTQLSVL.

The gene calls are TRBV27 and TRBJ2-3; 9 positions match TRBD1. Germline CDR1 MNHEY, CDR2 SMNVEV (reference sequence). The V gene end was trimmed by 6 bases and the J gene end by 1 base; junction bases not matched to a gene: 11. The CDR3 loop spans 17 amino acids. The CDR3, as DNA: TGTGCCAGCAGATTCCTGCTCCGGGACAGGGGCACAGATACGCAGTATTTT. Its protein product is CASRFLLRDRGTDTQYF.

This clone came up once. The chain combines TRBV2 with TRBJ2-7, with TRBD2 identical over 12 bases. V was clipped by 10 bases and J by 3 bases; unmatched bases: 7. Germline CDR1 and CDR2: SNHLY and FYNNEI. This CDR3 is 14 amino acids long. The CDR3 nucleotides read TGTGCCACCTCGACTAGCGGGAGTTTCTACGAGCAGTACTTC. Amino acids: CATSTSGSFYEQYF.

The rearrangement uses TRBV5-4 and TRBJ1-2; 7 nucleotides match TRBD1. V lost 3 bases and J lost 4; bases outside the gene matches: 6. The CDR3 is made up of 14 amino acids. The germline gives CDR1 SGHNT, CDR2 YYREEE (reference sequence). The DNA of the CDR3 is TGTGCCAGCAGCTCTTCCGGGACAGTCTATGGCTACACCTTC. It is translated as CASSSSGTVYGYTF.

The chain is built from TRBV19 and TRBJ2-6; 8 bases agree with TRBD1. CDR3 length: 18 amino acids. Germline V gene data show CDR1 as LNHDA and CDR2 as SQIVND (reference sequence). V trimming: 4 bases; J trimming: 0 bases; junction bases outside the gene matches: 8. The DNA of the CDR3 is TGTGCCAGTAGTAGAGTAGGACAGGGTCTCTCTGGGGCCAACGTCCTGACTTTC. Residues: CASSRVGQGLSGANVLTF. Looking up the rest from reference TRBV19 and TRBJ2-6 gives the full variable domain: DGGITQSPKYLFRKEGQNVTLSCEQNLNHDAMYWYRQDPGQGLRLIYYSQIVNDFQKGDIAEGYSVSREKKESFPLTVTSAQKNPTAFYLCASSRVGQGLSGANVLTFGAGSRLTVL.

The chain links TRBV29-1 to TRBJ2-6; 8 nucleotides agree with TRBD1. Germline-derived CDR1 and CDR2 are SQVTM and ANQGSEA. V shed 7 bases, J shed 0 bases, and the junction held 17 bases outside the gene matches. The CDR3 has 19 residues. CDR3 nucleotides: TGCAGCGCAGGGGGCAGGGCCTCTCTCTCTATCTCTGGGGCCAACGTCCTGACTTTC. It codes for CSAGGRASLSISGANVLTF.

The chain combines TRBV18 with TRBJ1-5, with D unresolved. Germline CDR1 and CDR2: KGHSH and LQKENI. The V end lost 0 bases, the J end lost 1 base, and 10 bases lay between the germline ends. This CDR3 region has 16 residues. CDR3 DNA: TGTGCCAGCTCACCACCCGGGAGCAACAGCAATCAGCCCCAGCATTTT. Translated, it gives CASSPPGSNSNQPQHF. The variable domain in full, completed from reference TRBV18 and TRBJ1-5, reads NAGVMQNPRHLVRRRGQEARLRCSPMKGHSHVYWYRQLPEEGLKFMVYLQKENIIDESGMPKERFSAEFPKEGPSILRIQQVVRGDSAAYFCASSPPGSNSNQPQHFGDGTRLSIL.

In this sample, this clone turned up a few times. This rearrangement joins TRBV18 to TRBJ2-7; TRBD1 might be the D (6 bases). V was clipped by 6 bases and J by 2 bases, with 17 bases between them. The germline V gene encodes CDR1 KGHSH and CDR2 LQKENI. CDR3 size: 15 residues. For the CDR3, the DNA is TGTGCCAGCTCCAAAGGGGCAACAGGGCCCTACGAGCAGTACTTC. It is translated as CASSKGATGPYEQYF.

This clone was observed a single time. The V gene is TRBV19, the J gene TRBJ1-4; D perhaps matches TRBD1 (5 bases). The CDR3 contains 19 residues. CDR1 is LNHDA and CDR2 is SQIVND in the germline V gene (reference sequence). Trimming cost V 6 bases and J 0 bases, with 23 bases left between them. CDR3 bases: TGTGCCAGTAGGGGGACCCTAGGCGGGCCCTATGCAACTAATGAAAAACTGTTTTTT. Encoded protein: CASRGTLGGPYATNEKLFF. Based on the CDR3 plus reference TRBV19 and TRBJ1-4, the full variable domain is DGGITQSPKYLFRKEGQNVTLSCEQNLNHDAMYWYRQDPGQGLRLIYYSQIVNDFQKGDIAEGYSVSREKKESFPLTVTSAQKNPTAFYLCASRGTLGGPYATNEKLFFGSGTQLSVL.

This clone was seen more than once but under ten times. CDR3 region: CASGQVNTEAFF. CDR3 bases: TGTGCCAGCGGGCAGGTGAACACTGAAGCTTTCTTT. The gene calls are TRBV12-3 or TRBV12-4 and TRBJ1-1, with unresolved D. V was shortened by 8 bases and J by 0 bases, with 7 bases between the two germline ends. CDR3 length: 12 residues.